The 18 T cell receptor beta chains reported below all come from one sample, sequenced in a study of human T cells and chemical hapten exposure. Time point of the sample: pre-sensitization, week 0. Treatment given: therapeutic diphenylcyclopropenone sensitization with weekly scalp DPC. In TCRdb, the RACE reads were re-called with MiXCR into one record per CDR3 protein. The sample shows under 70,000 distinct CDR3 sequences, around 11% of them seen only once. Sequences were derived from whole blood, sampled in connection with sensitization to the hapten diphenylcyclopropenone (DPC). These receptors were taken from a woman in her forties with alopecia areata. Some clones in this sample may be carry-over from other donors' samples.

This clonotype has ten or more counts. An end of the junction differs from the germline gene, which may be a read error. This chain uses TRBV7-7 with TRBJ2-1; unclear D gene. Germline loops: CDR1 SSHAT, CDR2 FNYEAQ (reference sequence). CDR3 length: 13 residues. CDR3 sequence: CASSLEPYNEQFF. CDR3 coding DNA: TGTGCTAGCAGCTTAGAACCCTACAATGAGCAGTTCTTC.

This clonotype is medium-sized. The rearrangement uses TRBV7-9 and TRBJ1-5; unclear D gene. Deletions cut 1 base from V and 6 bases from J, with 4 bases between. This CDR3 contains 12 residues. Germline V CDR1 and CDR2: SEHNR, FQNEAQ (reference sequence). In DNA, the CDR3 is TGTGCCAGCAGCTTAGGGACTCAGCCCCAGCATTTT. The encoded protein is CASSLGTQPQHF.

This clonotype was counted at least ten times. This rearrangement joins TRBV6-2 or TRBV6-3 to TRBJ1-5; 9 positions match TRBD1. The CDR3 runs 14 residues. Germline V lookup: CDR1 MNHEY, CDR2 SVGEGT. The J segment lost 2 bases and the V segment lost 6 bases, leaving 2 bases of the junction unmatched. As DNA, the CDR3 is TGTGCCAGCAGGGACAGGGGAGGCAATCAGCCCCAGCATTTT. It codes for CASRDRGGNQPQHF.

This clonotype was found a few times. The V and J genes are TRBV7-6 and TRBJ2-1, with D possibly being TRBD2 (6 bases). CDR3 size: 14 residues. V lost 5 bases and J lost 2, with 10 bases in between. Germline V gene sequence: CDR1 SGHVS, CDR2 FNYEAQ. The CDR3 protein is CASSPAGTYNEQFF. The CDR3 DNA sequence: TGTGCCAGCAGCCCGGCGGGGACCTACAATGAGCAGTTCTTC. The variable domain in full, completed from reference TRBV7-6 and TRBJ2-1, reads GAGVSQSPRYKVTKRGQDVALRCDPISGHVSLYWYRQALGQGPEFLTYFNYEAQQDKSGLPNDRFSAERPEGSISTLTIQRTEQRDSAMYRCASSPAGTYNEQFFGPGTRLTVL.

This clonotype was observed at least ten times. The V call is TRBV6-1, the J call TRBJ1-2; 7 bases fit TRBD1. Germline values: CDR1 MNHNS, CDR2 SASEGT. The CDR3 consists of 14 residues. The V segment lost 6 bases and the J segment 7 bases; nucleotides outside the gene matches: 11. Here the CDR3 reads CASSETGTALGYTF. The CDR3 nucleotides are TGTGCCAGCAGCGAAACCGGGACAGCTCTTGGCTACACCTTC.

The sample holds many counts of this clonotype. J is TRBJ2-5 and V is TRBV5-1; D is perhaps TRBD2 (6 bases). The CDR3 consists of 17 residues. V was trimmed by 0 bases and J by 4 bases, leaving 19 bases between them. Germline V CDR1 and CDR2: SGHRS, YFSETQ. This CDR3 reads CASSLGVGLPFGETQYF. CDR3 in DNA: TGCGCCAGCAGCTTGGGGGTAGGACTACCGTTTGGAGAGACCCAGTACTTC.

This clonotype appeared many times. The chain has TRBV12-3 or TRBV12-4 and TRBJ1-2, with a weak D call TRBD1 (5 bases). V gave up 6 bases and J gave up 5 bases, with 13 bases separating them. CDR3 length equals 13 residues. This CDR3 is CASRETGRYGYTF. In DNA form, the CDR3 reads TGTGCCAGCAGGGAAACAGGACGGTATGGCTACACCTTC.

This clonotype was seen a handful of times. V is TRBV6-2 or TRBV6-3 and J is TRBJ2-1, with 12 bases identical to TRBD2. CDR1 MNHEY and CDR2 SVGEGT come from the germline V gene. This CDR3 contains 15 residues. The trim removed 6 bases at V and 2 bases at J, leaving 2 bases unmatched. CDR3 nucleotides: TGTGCCAGCAGAACTAGCGGGGGGACCTACAATGAGCAGTTCTTC. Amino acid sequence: CASRTSGGTYNEQFF.

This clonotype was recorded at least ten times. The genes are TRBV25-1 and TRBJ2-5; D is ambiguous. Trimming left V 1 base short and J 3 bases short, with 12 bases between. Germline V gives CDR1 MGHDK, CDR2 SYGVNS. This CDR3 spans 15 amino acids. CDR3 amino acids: CASSELRDRKETQYF. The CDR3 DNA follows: TGTGCCAGCAGTGAATTAAGGGATCGGAAAGAGACCCAGTACTTC.

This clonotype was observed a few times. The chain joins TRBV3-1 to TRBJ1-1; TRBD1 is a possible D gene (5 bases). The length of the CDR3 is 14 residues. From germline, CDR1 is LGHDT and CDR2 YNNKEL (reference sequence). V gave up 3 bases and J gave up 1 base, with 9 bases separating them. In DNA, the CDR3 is TGTGCCAGCAGCCAGGGGACGCCGAACACTGAAGCTTTCTTT. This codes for CASSQGTPNTEAFF. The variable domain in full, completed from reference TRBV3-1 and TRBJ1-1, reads DTAVSQTPKYLVTQMGNDKSIKCEQNLGHDTMYWYKQDSKKFLKIMFSYNNKELIINETVPNRFSPKSPDKAHLNLHINSLELGDSAVYFCASSQGTPNTEAFFGQGTRLTVV.

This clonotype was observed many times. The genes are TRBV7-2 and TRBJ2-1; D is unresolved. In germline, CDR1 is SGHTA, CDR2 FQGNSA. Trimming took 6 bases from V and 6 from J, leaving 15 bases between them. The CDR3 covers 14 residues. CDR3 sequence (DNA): TGTGCCAGCAGTGTCGCGGTCCCCGCCAATGAGCAGTTCTTC. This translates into CASSVAVPANEQFF. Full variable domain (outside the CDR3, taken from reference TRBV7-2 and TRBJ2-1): GAGVSQSPSNKVTEKGKDVELRCDPISGHTALYWYRQSLGQGLEFLIYFQGNSAPDKSGLPSDRFSAERTGGSVSTLTIQRTQQEDSAVYLCASSVAVPANEQFFGPGTRLTVL.

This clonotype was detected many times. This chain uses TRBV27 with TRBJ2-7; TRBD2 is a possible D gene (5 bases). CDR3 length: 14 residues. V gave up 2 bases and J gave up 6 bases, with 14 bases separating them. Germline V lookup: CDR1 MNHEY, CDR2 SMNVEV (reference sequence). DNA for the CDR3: TGTGCCAGCAGTTTACTCGGTGCGGGTGGCGAGCAGTACTTC. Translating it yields CASSLLGAGGEQYF.

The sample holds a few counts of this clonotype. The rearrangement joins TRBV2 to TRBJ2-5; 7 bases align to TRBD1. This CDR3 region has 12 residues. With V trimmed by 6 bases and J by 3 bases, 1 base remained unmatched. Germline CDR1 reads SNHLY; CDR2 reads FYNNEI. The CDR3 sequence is CASRGTEETQYF. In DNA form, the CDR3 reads TGTGCCAGCAGGGGGACAGAAGAGACCCAGTACTTC.

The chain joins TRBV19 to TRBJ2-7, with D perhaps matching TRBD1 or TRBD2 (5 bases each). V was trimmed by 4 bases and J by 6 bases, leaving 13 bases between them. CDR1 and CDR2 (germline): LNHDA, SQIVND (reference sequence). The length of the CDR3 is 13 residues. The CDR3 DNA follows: TGTGCCAGTAGTAGTGGGGACGGCTCCGAGCAGTACTTC. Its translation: CASSSGDGSEQYF.

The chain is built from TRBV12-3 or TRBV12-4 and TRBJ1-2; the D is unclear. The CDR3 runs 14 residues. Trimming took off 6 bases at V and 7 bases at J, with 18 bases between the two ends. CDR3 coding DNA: TGTGCCAGCAGCCTCCGGTTGGAGGGCATTGGCTACACCTTC. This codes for CASSLRLEGIGYTF.

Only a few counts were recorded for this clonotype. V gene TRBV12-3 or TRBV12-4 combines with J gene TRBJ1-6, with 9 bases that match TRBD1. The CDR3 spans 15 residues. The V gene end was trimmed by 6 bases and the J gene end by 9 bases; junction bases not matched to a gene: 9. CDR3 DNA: TGTGCCAGCAGACCAGCCACAGGGGGCAGTTCACCCCTCCACTTT. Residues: CASRPATGGSSPLHF.

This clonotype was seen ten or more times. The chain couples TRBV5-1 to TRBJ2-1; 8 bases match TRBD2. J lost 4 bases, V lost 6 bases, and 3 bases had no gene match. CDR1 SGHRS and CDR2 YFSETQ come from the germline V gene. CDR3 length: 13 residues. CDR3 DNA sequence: TGCGCCAGCACTTCTAGCGGGTACAATGAGCAGTTCTTC. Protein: CASTSSGYNEQFF.

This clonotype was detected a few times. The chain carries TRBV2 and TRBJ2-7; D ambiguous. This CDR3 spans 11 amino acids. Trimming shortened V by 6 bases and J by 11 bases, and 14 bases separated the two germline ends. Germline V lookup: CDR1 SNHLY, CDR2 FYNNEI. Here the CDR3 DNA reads TGTGCCAGCAGCAGTAGGCCTCGGGAGTACTTC. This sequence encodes CASSSRPREYF.